This TCR beta chain was documented in a study of OX40 agonist ivuxolimab in advanced cancers. About the study: Partial responses occurred in Three dose-escalation patients, one with hepatocellular carcinoma and two with cutaneous melanoma. Study-wide findings and caveats: Circulating CD4+ and CD8+ T cells showed clonal expansion by week 6 at 0.1 to 3.0 mg/kg. Relative to CD4+, CD8+ T cells held more expanded clones on average.

Method: immunoSEQ multiplex PCR; TCRdb's copy keeps in-frame clones and lacks some. In the table there are about 72,000 clones, roughly nine tenths of which are singletons. Trimming took 2 bases from V and 7 from J; bases not matched to a gene: 7. The CDR3 has 14 residues. Germline V lookup: CDR1 SGHRS, CDR2 YFSETQ. Remarks on this clone: What it recognizes is unknown.

The chain couples TRBV5-1 to TRBJ2-7, with 9 nucleotides matching TRBD2. This TCR derives from an adult with an advanced solid tumor such as melanoma, head and neck, liver or kidney cancer. Source: CD4+ or CD8+ T cells sorted from blood, taken in a trial of the OX40 agonist ivuxolimab. CDR3 residues: CASSLLAGEREQYF. The CDR3, as DNA: TGCGCCAGCAGCTTATTAGCGGGAGAACGGGAGCAGTACTTC. Full variable domain (remainder filled in from reference TRBV5-1 and TRBJ2-7): KAGVTQTPRYLIKTRGQQVTLSCSPISGHRSVSWYQQTPGQGLQFLFEYFSETQRNKGNFPGRFSGRQFSNSRSEMNVSTLELGDSALYLCASSLLAGEREQYFGPGTRLTVT.